This TCR beta chain emerged from a study of glioma-infiltrating T cells after dendritic cell vaccination (TCRdb year 2016). Study-wide context: Of the approximately 15 glioblastoma patients in the cohort, all drawn from Phase I and II dendritic cell vaccination trials, 9 were newly diagnosed and 6 had recurrent disease. In glioblastoma patients vaccinated with dendritic cells, deep sequencing of TCR beta CDR3 regions served to measure the amount of tumor-infiltrating lymphocytes and to compare repertoires between tumor and blood. Survival after dendritic cell vaccination was correlated with TCR sequencing metrics, including TIL content and tumor-blood repertoire overlap. Between about 2003 and 2012, patients were given autologous tumor lysate-pulsed dendritic cell vaccination. Each patient got three intradermal injections of the dendritic cell vaccine, spaced at biweekly intervals, in the arm below the axilla. The vaccine was prepared from monocyte-derived dendritic cells that were cultured for roughly seven days with IL-4 and GM-CSF and then pulsed overnight with autologous tumor lysate. What the work shows at the level of the full study, not this receptor alone: TCR clonality showed no direct relationship with survival, which suggests that a diverse polyclonal response may matter. Higher estimated pretreatment TIL content predicted longer time to progression and overall survival after dendritic cell vaccination. The cohort was small and heterogeneous, only a few patients had full blood and tumor sets, and even fewer had initial-recurrent tumor pairs. The three-group TCR overlap response model was described as speculative and requiring prospective validation.

In the case of this clone: Its specific antigen is unknown. There are no base qualities to consult, and no much larger clone falls within one base.

Taken with the paper, the label for time point translates to: after dendritic cell vaccination, including at tumor progression/relapse. Selection of patients required sufficient residual fresh-frozen tumor tissue and over two years of available survival data. Molecular status otherwise varied across the glioblastoma patients, but none of them carried an isocitrate dehydrogenase mutation. PBMC were collected before vaccination, two weeks after the third vaccination, and at tumor progression if tumor progression occurred. Genomic DNA was extracted with the Qiagen DNeasy Blood extraction Kit. TCRB CDR3 regions were amplified from roughly 1.8 ug genomic DNA, or all available DNA if less, using the immunoSEQ assay. The multiplex PCR relied on 60 forward primers for TCR V beta segments and 13 reverse primers for J beta segments. To estimate reads per starting template, synthetic control templates were spiked into each sample at limiting dilution. Sequencing produced 87 bp reads on the Illumina HiSeq System. As for how the authors treated the data: PCR and sequencing errors were removed by a nearest neighbor algorithm that merged closely related sequences. TCR overlap was defined as the percentage of unique tumor TCR beta sequences that were also found in the peripheral blood of the same patient. This immuneACCESS table, as held by TCRdb, lists in-frame sequences with V and J called but not all clones. Of the missing ones, under half trace to an unresolved V gene in checked studies; the others have no known cause. The V and J calls and clone size come from that table; D and trimming were worked out from the DNA. A total of 85,000 or so clones appear in this sample, 85% of them only once. Around 9.3% of the sample is taken by the ten largest.

The germline V gene provides CDR1 SGHRS and CDR2 YFSETQ. The CDR3 starts with the cysteine, ends with the phenylalanine, and has 18 residues. Here the CDR3 DNA is all that survives: 54 bases in frame from base 1. V and J are trimmed by 5 bases and 5 bases, and the gene matches miss 17 bases of the junction. The sequence links TRBV5-1 to TRBJ2-5, and TRBD2 aligns with 11 junction nucleotides. The source is a human donor with glioblastoma. The sample consisted of blood, taken after dendritic cell vaccination. The CDR3 reads as follows: CASRDGKGLAVWGETQYF. The nucleotides are TGCGCCAGCAGAGATGGAAAGGGACTAGCGGTATGGGGGGAGACCCAGTACTTC.